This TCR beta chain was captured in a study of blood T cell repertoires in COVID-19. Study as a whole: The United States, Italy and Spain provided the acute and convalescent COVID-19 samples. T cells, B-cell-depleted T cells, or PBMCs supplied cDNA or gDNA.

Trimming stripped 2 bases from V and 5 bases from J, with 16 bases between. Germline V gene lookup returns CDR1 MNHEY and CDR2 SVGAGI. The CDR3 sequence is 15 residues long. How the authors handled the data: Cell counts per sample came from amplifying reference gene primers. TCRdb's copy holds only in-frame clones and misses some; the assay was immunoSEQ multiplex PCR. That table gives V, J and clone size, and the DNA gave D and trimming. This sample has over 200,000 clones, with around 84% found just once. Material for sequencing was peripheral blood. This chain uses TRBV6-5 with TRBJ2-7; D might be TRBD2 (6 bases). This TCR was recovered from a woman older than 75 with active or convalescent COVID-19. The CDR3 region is CASSYGFAGRDEQYF. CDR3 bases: TGTGCCAGCAGTTACGGCTTCGCGGGACGGGACGAGCAGTACTTC.